The 29 T cell receptor beta chains below come from one sample, sequenced in a study of shared clonotypes between healthy human individuals (dated by TCRdb to about 2020). Library method: the immunoSEQ multiplex PCR assay. The immuneACCESS repertoire file appears here via TCRdb, limited to in-frame rearrangements. These files lack a portion of the clones; in checked studies, under half of the deficit traces to unresolved V genes, and the cause of the others is not known. The sample table lists some 630,000 clones, about two thirds of them with a count of one. The top ten clones comprise about 2% of the sample. The source material was memory CD4+ T cells sorted from blood. What this sample's cell subset or site label stands for: CD45RA-negative fraction. The receptors derive from a woman aged 25 to 39 in good health.

This clone was seen a few times. The J gene is TRBJ1-5, the V gene TRBV19; weak D call: TRBD1 (5 bases). V was clipped by 7 bases and J by 0 bases, with 19 bases between them. This CDR3 spans 17 amino acids. The germline V gene encodes CDR1 LNHDA and CDR2 SQIVND (reference sequence). CDR3 in amino acids: CASKGQGQAGSNQPQHF. The CDR3 DNA follows: TGTGCCAGTAAGGGCCAGGGTCAAGCGGGTAGCAATCAGCCCCAGCATTTT. Complete variable domain (other parts from reference TRBV19 and TRBJ1-5): DGGITQSPKYLFRKEGQNVTLSCEQNLNHDAMYWYRQDPGQGLRLIYYSQIVNDFQKGDIAEGYSVSREKKESFPLTVTSAQKNPTAFYLCASKGQGQAGSNQPQHFGDGTRLSIL.

The gene calls are TRBV19 and TRBJ2-7; TRBD2 is a possible D gene (5 bases). The V end lost 5 bases, the J end lost 5 bases, and 16 bases lay between the germline ends. Germline CDR1 is LNHDA and CDR2 is SQIVND (reference sequence). The CDR3 sequence is 14 residues long. This CDR3 reads CASSRGYYGDEQYF. In DNA, the CDR3 is TGTGCCAGTAGTCGGGGTTATTATGGGGACGAGCAGTACTTC.

V gene TRBV18 combines with J gene TRBJ2-1; 10 nucleotides match TRBD2. CDR3 length equals 16 residues. CDR1 is KGHSH, CDR2 LQKENI, per germline. Trimming at V came to 2 bases and at J to 3 bases, leaving 4 bases not matched to a gene. The CDR3 bases are TGTGCCAGCTCACCAGCGAGGACTAGCGGCTACAATGAGCAGTTCTTC. This codes for CASSPARTSGYNEQFF. The full variable domain, in which reference TRBV18 and TRBJ2-1 provide the parts outside the CDR3, is NAGVMQNPRHLVRRRGQEARLRCSPMKGHSHVYWYRQLPEEGLKFMVYLQKENIIDESGMPKERFSAEFPKEGPSILRIQQVVRGDSAAYFCASSPARTSGYNEQFFGPGTRLTVL.

This clone was seen just once. It may be a read error: a sequence one base away is much more abundant. The chain recombines TRBV7-3 with TRBJ2-3; TRBD1 might be the D (5 bases). This CDR3 spans 15 amino acids. The germline CDR1 and CDR2 sequences are SGHTA and FQGTGA. V lost 2 bases and J 1 base, leaving 10 bases between the germline ends. The CDR3 here is CASSLAGSGTDTQYF. The DNA of the CDR3 is TGTGCCAGCAGCTTAGCAGGGTCGGGCACAGATACGCAGTATTTT. Filled out from reference TRBV7-3 and TRBJ2-3, the complete variable domain reads GAGVSQTPSNKVTEKGKYVELRCDPISGHTALYWYRQSLGQGPEFLIYFQGTGAADDSGLPNDRFFAVRPEGSVSTLKIQRTERGDSAVYLCASSLAGSGTDTQYFGPGTRLTVL.

The V gene is TRBV28, the J gene TRBJ1-5, with D possibly being TRBD1 (6 bases). Germline lookup yields CDR1 MDHEN and CDR2 SYDVKM. V gave up 5 bases and J gave up 11 bases, with 10 bases separating them. The CDR3 sequence is 11 residues long. The CDR3 DNA is TGTGCCAGCAGTCAACAGGGATCCCAGCATTTT. Its translation: CASSQQGSQHF.

The CDR3 sequence: CATTDSNQPQHF. The CDR3 coding sequence is TGTGCCACCACGGACAGCAATCAGCCCCAGCATTTT. V gene TRBV28 combines with J gene TRBJ1-5; D gene uncertain. There are 12 residues in the CDR3. V was clipped by 10 bases and J by 1 base, with 8 bases between them. Germline loops: CDR1 MDHEN, CDR2 SYDVKM.

This chain connects TRBV7-7 to TRBJ2-3; D gene unclear. Trimming took 5 bases from V and 0 from J, leaving 9 bases between them. Germline CDR1 is SSHAT and CDR2 is FNYEAQ (reference sequence). The CDR3 totals 14 residues. CDR3 residues: CASSPAASTDTQYF. CDR3 bases: TGTGCCAGCAGCCCCGCAGCTAGCACAGATACGCAGTATTTT. The variable domain in full, with the rest retrieved from reference TRBV7-7 and TRBJ2-3, is GAGVSQSPRYKVTKRGQDVTLRCDPISSHATLYWYQQALGQGPEFLTYFNYEAQPDKSGLPSDRFSAERPEGSISTLTIQRTEQRDSAMYRCASSPAASTDTQYFGPGTRLTVL.

The gene calls are TRBV27 and TRBJ2-3; D may match TRBD1 or TRBD2 (5 bases each). CDR1 and CDR2 from the germline V gene are MNHEY and SMNVEV (reference sequence). V lost 3 bases and J 1 base, leaving 17 bases between the germline ends. The length of the CDR3 is 17 residues. The CDR3 region has the DNA TGTGCCAGCAGTTTGGGGGTCGGGCGTGTGCGCACAGATACGCAGTATTTT. As protein: CASSLGVGRVRTDTQYF.

This clone was recorded a few times. V gene TRBV28 combines with J gene TRBJ1-2; a possible D gene is TRBD1 (6 bases). V dropped 9 bases and J dropped 0 bases, with 14 bases sitting between them. The CDR3 spans 14 residues. CDR1 and CDR2 from the germline V gene are MDHEN and SYDVKM. CDR3 region: CASRTGTPNYGYTF. The CDR3 DNA is TGTGCCAGTCGTACCGGGACACCTAACTATGGCTACACCTTC.

This clone was detected a few times. The V call is TRBV7-6, the J call TRBJ2-2; TRBD2 agrees at 9 bases. The germline V gene encodes CDR1 SGHVS and CDR2 FNYEAQ. This CDR3 spans 18 amino acids. J lost 0 bases, V lost 1 base, and 6 bases had no gene match. The CDR3 nucleotides are TGTGCCAGCAGCTTAGGACTAGCGGACGCCGCGAACACCGGGGAGCTGTTTTTT. It is translated as CASSLGLADAANTGELFF.

The chain joins TRBV7-7 to TRBJ2-2; TRBD1 matches 9 bases. Germline CDR1 is SSHAT and CDR2 is FNYEAQ (reference sequence). The CDR3 runs to 15 residues. V was clipped by 5 bases and J by 1 base; unmatched bases: 2. This CDR3 is CASSRDRVNTGELFF. The CDR3 coding sequence is TGTGCCAGCAGCAGGGACAGGGTGAACACCGGGGAGCTGTTTTTT.

This clone was seen a few times. This chain joins TRBV5-4 and TRBJ1-1; 7 nucleotides match TRBD1. The CDR3 is made up of 15 amino acids. The junction had 7 bases not matched to a gene; V was cut back by 4 bases and J by 1 base. In germline, CDR1 is SGHNT, CDR2 YYREEE (reference sequence). CDR3 region: CASSRIDRANTEAFF. The CDR3, as DNA: TGTGCCAGCAGCCGTATTGACAGGGCGAACACTGAAGCTTTCTTT.

This clone appeared a single time. The chain is built from TRBV2 and TRBJ2-1, with a weak D call TRBD2 (6 bases). V was shortened by 7 bases and J by 5 bases, with 12 bases between the two germline ends. The germline gives CDR1 SNHLY, CDR2 FYNNEI. There are 13 residues in the CDR3. The CDR3 spells CASNREPNNEQFF. CDR3 DNA: TGTGCCAGCAACCGGGAGCCGAACAATGAGCAGTTCTTC.

This clone was detected a few times. The chain links TRBV11-1 to TRBJ2-5; 7 bases are a match to TRBD2. The J segment lost 4 bases and the V segment lost 0 bases, leaving 2 bases of the junction unmatched. The CDR3 is made up of 14 amino acids. Germline V gene sequence: CDR1 SGHAT, CDR2 FQDESV (reference sequence). CDR3 loop: CASSLAPSGETQYF. For the CDR3, the DNA is TGTGCCAGCAGCTTAGCCCCTAGCGGAGAGACCCAGTACTTC.

With regard to this clone: The same CDR3 also results from other DNA sequences found in this sample. The V gene is TRBV7-9, the J gene TRBJ1-3; D is ambiguous. Deletions cut 5 bases from V and 1 base from J, with 12 bases between. Germline values: CDR1 SEHNR, CDR2 FQNEAQ (reference sequence). The CDR3 extends over 15 amino acids. This chain's CDR3 is CASSQDRASGNTIYF. The CDR3 coding sequence is TGTGCCAGCAGCCAGGACCGCGCTTCTGGAAACACCATATATTTT.

The V and J genes are TRBV19 and TRBJ2-7, with TRBD2 as a possible D gene (5 bases). Germline values: CDR1 LNHDA, CDR2 SQIVND (reference sequence). The V and J ends lost 0 bases and 0 bases respectively, with 12 bases between them. The CDR3 is 16 amino acids. The CDR3 DNA sequence: TGTGCCAGTAGTATAGACCCAGACACTAGCTCCTACGAGCAGTACTTC. Its translation: CASSIDPDTSSYEQYF.

V and J are TRBV7-3 and TRBJ2-1, with D unclear. The CDR3 extends over 17 amino acids. The germline V gene encodes CDR1 SGHTA and CDR2 FQGTGA. Between the trimmed V and J ends, which lost 5 bases and 5 bases, there was a span of 22 bases. The CDR3 loop reads CASSPRPLLDQDNEQFF. In DNA form, the CDR3 reads TGTGCCAGCAGCCCCCGACCCCTTCTGGATCAGGACAATGAGCAGTTCTTC.

As regards this clone: Other DNA sequences from this sample encode an identical CDR3 as well. The chain uses TRBV30 and TRBJ2-2; no definite D call. Germline CDR1 GTSNPN, CDR2 SVGIG (reference sequence). V lost 2 bases to trimming and J lost 5 bases, with 6 bases between them. CDR3 length: 12 amino acids. For the CDR3, the DNA is TGTGCCTGGAGTCGTGGGACCGGGGAGCTGTTTTTT. This encodes CAWSRGTGELFF. Supplemented by reference TRBV30 and TRBJ2-2, the full variable domain reads SQTIHQWPATLVQPVGSPLSLECTVEGTSNPNLYWYRQAAGRGLQLLFYSVGIGQISSEVPQNLSASRPQDRQFILSSKKLLLSDSGFYLCAWSRGTGELFFGEGSRLTVL.

V usage is TRBV7-7 and J usage is TRBJ2-1; TRBD2 aligns across 7 bases. V lost 2 bases to trimming and J lost 5 bases; unmatched junction nucleotides: 6. The CDR3 contains 15 residues. Germline V gene lookup returns CDR1 SSHAT and CDR2 FNYEAQ (reference sequence). CDR3 region: CASSLTSGINNEQFF. The CDR3 DNA is TGTGCCAGCAGCTTAACGAGCGGGATAAACAATGAGCAGTTCTTC.

This clone has just one count. The chain has TRBV6-5 and TRBJ1-5; D remains unclear. The germline V gene has CDR1 MNHEY and CDR2 SVGAGI. Trimming removed 6 bases from V and 2 bases from J, with 8 bases in between. The CDR3 extends over 13 amino acids. The CDR3 region has the DNA TGTGCCAGCAGGGGTGTTGGCAATCAGCCCCAGCATTTT. The encoded protein is CASRGVGNQPQHF.

This rearrangement joins TRBV30 to TRBJ1-5, with D uncertain. The V gene's germline CDR1 is GTSNPN and CDR2 SVGIG (reference sequence). The V end lost 3 bases, the J end lost 5 bases, and 8 bases lay between the germline ends. The CDR3 extends over 12 amino acids. The CDR3 spells CAWSQTDQPQHF. In DNA form, the CDR3 reads TGTGCCTGGAGCCAAACCGATCAGCCCCAGCATTTT.

The gene calls are TRBV30 and TRBJ2-1; the match to TRBD2 covers 8 bases. After removal of 2 bases from V and 3 bases from J, the junction contained 3 bases not matched to a gene. CDR1 is GTSNPN and CDR2 is SVGIG in the germline V gene (reference sequence). CDR3 length: 14 amino acids. The CDR3 region is CAWSPGGYYNEQFF. Written as DNA, the CDR3 is TGTGCCTGGAGTCCGGGAGGGTACTACAATGAGCAGTTCTTC.

J is TRBJ2-1 and V is TRBV5-1; 8 positions match TRBD2. With V trimmed by 6 bases and J by 6 bases, 5 bases remained unmatched. The CDR3 loop spans 13 amino acids. Germline V gene lookup returns CDR1 SGHRS and CDR2 YFSETQ. The CDR3 DNA sequence: TGCGCCAGCACCTCCGGGACTAGCAATGAGCAGTTCTTC. This codes for CASTSGTSNEQFF.

This clone was detected once. The V gene is TRBV5-4, the J gene TRBJ1-3; 7 bases map to TRBD1. CDR1 is SGHNT, CDR2 YYREEE, per germline (reference sequence). The CDR3 length is 14 residues. Trimming at V came to 5 bases and at J to 2 bases, leaving 4 bases not matched to a gene. DNA for the CDR3: TGTGCCAGCAGAATCACAGGGGCTGGAAACACCATATATTTT. It is translated as CASRITGAGNTIYF.

The V and J genes are TRBV15 and TRBJ1-4; D perhaps matches TRBD1 (6 bases). Trimming took 1 base from V and 3 from J, leaving 15 bases between them. The CDR3 is 17 residues long. CDR1 and CDR2 from the germline V gene are LNHNV and YYDKDF (reference sequence). The CDR3 sequence is CATSRGWRSGANEKLFF. CDR3 in DNA: TGTGCCACCAGCAGAGGTTGGCGCTCAGGGGCTAATGAAAAACTGTTTTTT.

V and J are TRBV5-6 and TRBJ2-7; the match to TRBD2 covers 8 bases. V gave up 4 bases and J gave up 0 bases; unmatched junction bases: 9. Germline CDR1 and CDR2: SGHDT and YYEEEE. The CDR3 extends over 16 amino acids. CDR3 protein: CASSPTSGLSSYEQYF. The CDR3 DNA reads TGTGCCAGCAGCCCTACTAGCGGTTTGAGCTCCTACGAGCAGTACTTC.

CDR3 amino acids: CASSEAGNTGELFF. The CDR3 DNA sequence: TGTGCCAGCAGTGAAGCTGGGAACACCGGGGAGCTGTTTTTT. V gene TRBV2 combines with J gene TRBJ2-2; D is undetermined. Per germline, CDR1 SNHLY and CDR2 FYNNEI. Trimming stripped 0 bases from V and 1 base from J, with 3 bases between. There are 14 residues in the CDR3.

The chain has TRBV11-3 and TRBJ2-7; a weak D match, TRBD1 (5 bases). The V end lost 1 base, the J end lost 2 bases, and 18 bases lay between the germline ends. Germline-derived CDR1 and CDR2 are SGHNT and YENEEA. The CDR3 is 17 amino acids. The CDR3 region has the DNA TGTGCCAGCAGCTTAGTCGTTCTGGGAACAGGAACCTACGAGCAGTACTTC. Encoded protein: CASSLVVLGTGTYEQYF.

A few counts support this clone. CDR3 region: CASGLAHMTGFGSEQYF. Here the CDR3 DNA reads TGTGCTAGTGGTTTGGCCCATATGACAGGGTTCGGCTCCGAGCAGTACTTC. The chain carries TRBV12-5 and TRBJ2-7, with TRBD1 matching 7 bases. Germline CDR1 LGHNT, CDR2 FRNRAP. After removal of 1 base from V and 6 bases from J, the junction contained 15 bases not matched to a gene. The CDR3 has 17 residues.